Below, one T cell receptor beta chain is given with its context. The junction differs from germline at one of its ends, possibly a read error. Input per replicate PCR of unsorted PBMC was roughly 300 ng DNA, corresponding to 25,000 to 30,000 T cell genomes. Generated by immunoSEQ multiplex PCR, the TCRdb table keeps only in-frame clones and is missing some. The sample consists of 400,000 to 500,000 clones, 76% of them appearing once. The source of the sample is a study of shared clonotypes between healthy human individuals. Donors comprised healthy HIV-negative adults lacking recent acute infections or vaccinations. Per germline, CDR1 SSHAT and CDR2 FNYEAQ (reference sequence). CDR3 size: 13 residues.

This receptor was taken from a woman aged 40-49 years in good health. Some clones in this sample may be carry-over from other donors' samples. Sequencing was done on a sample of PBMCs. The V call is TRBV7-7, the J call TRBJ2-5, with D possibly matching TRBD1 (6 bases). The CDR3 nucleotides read TGTGCTAGCAGCTCAGGGGTTGTGGAGACCCAGTACTTC. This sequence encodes CASSSGVVETQYF.